This entry describes one T cell receptor (beta chain). Its antigen is not known. This entry comes from a study of monozygotic twins with inflammatory bowel disease. Notes on the study in general: IBD-affected twins scored below their healthy co-twins in TCRbeta diversity (inverse Simpson). Individual T cell subtypes were not distinguishable.

Two rounds of nested PCR, of roughly 15 and 9 cycles, were run on TCRalpha and TCRbeta cDNA. TCRdb processed the 5' RACE reads again and assigns one entry to each CDR3 protein, with no DNA. This repertoire includes 300,000 to 350,000 distinct CDR3 sequences. From germline, CDR1 is SGHRS and CDR2 YFSETQ. The CDR3 has 19 amino acids. Sequencing was performed on blood. The gene calls are TRBV5-1 and TRBJ2-1; no DNA is available, so the TRBD2 call from TCRdb remains unchecked. The TCR sequence derives from a human donor with ulcerative colitis or Crohn's disease, or a healthy co-twin of an affected twin (not recorded which). The CDR3 loop is CASSPGLAGGIHSYNEQFF.